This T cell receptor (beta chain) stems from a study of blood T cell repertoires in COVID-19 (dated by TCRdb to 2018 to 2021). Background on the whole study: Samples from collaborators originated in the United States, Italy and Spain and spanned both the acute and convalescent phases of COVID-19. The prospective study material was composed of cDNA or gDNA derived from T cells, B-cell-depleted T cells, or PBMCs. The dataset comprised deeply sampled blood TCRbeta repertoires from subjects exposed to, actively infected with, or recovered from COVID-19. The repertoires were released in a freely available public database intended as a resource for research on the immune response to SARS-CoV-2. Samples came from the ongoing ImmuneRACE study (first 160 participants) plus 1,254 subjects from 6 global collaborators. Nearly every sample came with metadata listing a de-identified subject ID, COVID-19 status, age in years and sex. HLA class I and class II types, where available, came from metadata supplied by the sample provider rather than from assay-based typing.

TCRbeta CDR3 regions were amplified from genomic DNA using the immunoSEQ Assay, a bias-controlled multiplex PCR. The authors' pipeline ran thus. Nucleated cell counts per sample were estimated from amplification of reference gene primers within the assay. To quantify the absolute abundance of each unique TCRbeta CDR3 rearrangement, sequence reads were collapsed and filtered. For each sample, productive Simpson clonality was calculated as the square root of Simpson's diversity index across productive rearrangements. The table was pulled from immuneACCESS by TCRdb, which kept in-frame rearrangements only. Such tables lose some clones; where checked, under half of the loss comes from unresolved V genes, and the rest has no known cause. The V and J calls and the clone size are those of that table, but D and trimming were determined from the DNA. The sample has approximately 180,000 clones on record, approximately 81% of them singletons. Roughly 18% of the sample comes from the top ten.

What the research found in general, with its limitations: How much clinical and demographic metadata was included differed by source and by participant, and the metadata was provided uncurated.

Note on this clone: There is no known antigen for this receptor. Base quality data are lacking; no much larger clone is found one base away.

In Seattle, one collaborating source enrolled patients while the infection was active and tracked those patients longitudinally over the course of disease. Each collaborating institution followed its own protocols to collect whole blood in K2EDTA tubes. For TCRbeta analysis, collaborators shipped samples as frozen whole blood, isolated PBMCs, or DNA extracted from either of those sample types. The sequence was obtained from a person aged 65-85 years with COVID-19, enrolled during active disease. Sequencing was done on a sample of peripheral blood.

The nucleotides read TGCGCCAGCAGCCTGGGGGGGGGCCCCTACGAGCAGTACTTC. This translates into CASSLGGGPYEQYF. Rearrangement joined TRBV5-1 to TRBJ2-7, with a tentative D gene TRBD2 over 7 matching bases. From cysteine to phenylalanine, the CDR3 is 14 amino acids long. This entry keeps only the CDR3 DNA: 42 bases, framed from base 1. V is cut by 4 bases and J by 2 bases, and the space between the germline ends is 13 bases. The germline V gene specifies SGHRS as CDR1 and YFSETQ as CDR2.